One and the same sample provided the 20 T cell receptor beta chains below, sequenced in a study of T cells in women clearing cervical HPV infection. Produced via immunoSEQ multiplex PCR; TCRdb's table is partial and in-frame only. This repertoire includes about 34,000 clones. Sequencing input: blood buffy coat. The receptor set was obtained from a woman aged 18 to 75 with a cervical HPV16 infection that either progressed to CIN3+ or cleared (not recorded which).

Details on this clone: The CDR3 goes on 3 residues after the read ends, and that part is filled in from the germline J gene. V usage is TRBV5-1 and J usage is TRBJ1-3; D is unresolved. The length of the CDR3 is 16 residues. Deletions cut 4 bases from V and 2 bases from J, with 16 bases between. Per the germline V gene, CDR1 is SGHRS and CDR2 is YFSETQ. CDR3 DNA, as far as it was read: TGCGCCAGCAGCCCGCGATTAAGTCTGACTGGAAACACC. Translation gives CASSPRLSLTGNT. In full, the CDR3 is CASSPRLSLTGNTIYF.

Remarks on this clone: The read gets to within 3 residues of the CDR3 end, and the germline J gene fills in the rest. The V gene is TRBV5-1, the J gene TRBJ2-3; D remains ambiguous. Trimming removed 0 bases at V and 4 bases at J, with 9 bases between. This CDR3 is 14 amino acids long. Looked up from germline, CDR1 is SGHRS and CDR2 is YFSETQ. The part of the CDR3 DNA that was read is TGCGCCAGCAGCTTGGGAGCCTCGCCAGATACG. Translated, it gives CASSLGASPDT. The full CDR3 protein is CASSLGASPDTQYF. Drawing the rest from reference TRBV5-1 and TRBJ2-3, the complete variable domain is KAGVTQTPRYLIKTRGQQVTLSCSPISGHRSVSWYQQTPGQGLQFLFEYFSETQRNKGNFPGRFSGRQFSNSRSEMNVSTLELGDSALYLCASSLGASPDTQYFGPGTRLTVL.

The CDR3 protein is CSARDLFGTGTYEQYF. The sequenced part of the CDR3 DNA is TGCAGTGCTAGAGATCTTTTCGGGACAGGGACCTACGAG. The chain links TRBV20-1 to TRBJ2-7, with 9 nucleotides matching TRBD1. The CDR3 extends 3 residues past the end of the read, so its final part is completed from the germline J gene. Losses at the gene ends were 0 bases for V and 2 bases for J; bases not matched to a gene: 8. Germline-derived CDR1 and CDR2 are DFQATT and SNEGSKA (reference sequence). CDR3 length: 16 amino acids.

Incomplete CDR3 DNA: TGTGCCAGCAGCCCAAGGGGACAAGAGACC. Translation: CASSPRGQET. The full CDR3 protein is CASSPRGQETQYF. The chain uses TRBV7-3 and TRBJ2-5, with TRBD1 as a possible D gene (5 bases). Read sequence stops 3 residues before the CDR3 end, and the germline J gene provides the missing end. Trimming cost V 5 bases and J 2 bases, with 9 bases left between them. The V gene's germline CDR1 is SGHTA and CDR2 FQGTGA. CDR3 length equals 13 residues. Combining the CDR3 with reference TRBV7-3 and TRBJ2-5 gives the whole variable domain GAGVSQTPSNKVTEKGKYVELRCDPISGHTALYWYRQSLGQGPEFLIYFQGTGAADDSGLPNDRFFAVRPEGSVSTLKIQRTERGDSAVYLCASSPRGQETQYFGPGTRLLVL.

To note about this clone: From the germline J gene comes the end of the CDR3, since the read stops 3 residues before it. The V call is TRBV7-3, the J call TRBJ2-6, with unresolved D. V dropped 4 bases and J dropped 2 bases, with 12 bases sitting between them. This CDR3 is 16 amino acids long. From germline, CDR1 is SGHTA and CDR2 FQGTGA. CDR3 DNA (partial): TGTGCCAGCAGCTCTAGTAGCCCTGCTGGGGCCAACGTC. Translating it yields CASSSSSPAGANV. The entire CDR3 is CASSSSSPAGANVLTF.

Notes on this clone: The read ends 3 residues shy of where the CDR3 ends; the end is completed using the germline J gene. V gene TRBV6-2 or TRBV6-3 combines with J gene TRBJ2-3; 8 nucleotides match TRBD2. Germline lookup yields CDR1 MNHEY and CDR2 SVGEGT. The CDR3 sequence is 15 residues long. V shed 6 bases, J shed 2 bases, and the junction held 7 bases outside the gene matches. CDR3 in amino acids: CASSQAGGSTDTQYF. The sequenced CDR3 bases are TGTGCCAGCAGCCAGGCGGGAGGTTCCACAGATACG.

A remark on this clone: The observed sequence ends 3 residues before the CDR3 terminus, with the missing tail filled in from the germline J gene. The J gene is TRBJ1-6, the V gene TRBV7-9, with 7 bases identical to TRBD1. J gave up 2 bases and V 3 bases, and 1 base lay outside the gene matches. Germline assignment: CDR1 SEHNR and CDR2 FQNEAQ (reference sequence). The CDR3 has 15 amino acids. The CDR3 loop reads CASSFGTAYNSPLHF. The DNA read from the CDR3 is TGTGCCAGCAGCTTTGGGACAGCCTATAATTCACCC. Together with reference TRBV7-9 and TRBJ1-6, the CDR3 gives the full variable domain: DTGVSQNPRHKITKRGQNVTFRCDPISEHNRLYWYRQTLGQGPEFLTYFQNEAQLEKSRLLSDRFSAERPKGSFSTLEIQRTEQGDSAMYLCASSFGTAYNSPLHFGNGTRLTVT.

On this clone itself: The DNA ends 3 residues before the CDR3 does, and the rest of the CDR3 is filled in from the germline J gene. Distinct nucleotide sequences in the sample also encode this CDR3. The chain links TRBV7-2 to TRBJ1-3; tentatively, D is TRBD1 (5 bases). Germline lookup yields CDR1 SGHTA and CDR2 FQGNSA. CDR3 size: 14 residues. Trimming shortened V by 1 base and J by 5 bases, and 9 bases separated the two germline ends. The CDR3 bases that were read are TGTGCCAGCAGCTTAGGAGGGGCCCGAAACACC. It codes for CASSLGGARNT. In full, the CDR3 reads CASSLGGARNTIYF.

On this clone: The sequence runs out 3 residues before the end of the CDR3; the remainder is reconstructed from the germline J gene. The V gene is TRBV19, the J gene TRBJ1-2; no clear D gene. The CDR3 contains 13 residues. Germline V gives CDR1 LNHDA, CDR2 SQIVND (reference sequence). V lost 3 bases and J lost 2, with 7 bases in between. The covered CDR3 bases are TGTGCCAGTAGTATCACACAAAACTATGGC. It codes for CASSITQNYG. The entire CDR3 reads CASSITQNYGYTF.

Of note for this clone: The sequence runs out 3 residues before the end of the CDR3; the remainder is reconstructed from the germline J gene. This chain joins TRBV30 and TRBJ2-2, with D possibly being TRBD1 (5 bases). V was cut by 4 bases and J by 6 bases, with 9 bases left in between. This CDR3 contains 12 residues. Looked up from germline, CDR1 is GTSNPN and CDR2 is SVGIG (reference sequence). Partial CDR3 DNA: TGTGCCTGGACTAGGGGCTCCGGGGAG. This gives the protein CAWTRGSGE. The entire CDR3 protein is CAWTRGSGELFF.

As regards this clone: The sequence runs out 3 residues before the end of the CDR3; the remainder is reconstructed from the germline J gene. The V gene is TRBV20-1, the J gene TRBJ2-5; unclear D gene. V was trimmed by 6 bases and J by 5 bases, leaving 7 bases between them. The CDR3 is 10 amino acids. Germline CDR1 DFQATT, CDR2 SNEGSKA (reference sequence). The CDR3 is CSAAGETQYF. CDR3 bases read: TGCAGTGCAGCCGGGGAGACC.

CDR3 bases read: TGCGCCAGCAGCTCGCTTCCTTCTTGGACTAGCGGGGCAGATACG. Translation gives CASSSLPSWTSGADT. The whole CDR3 sequence is CASSSLPSWTSGADTQYF. This chain connects TRBV5-1 to TRBJ2-3; 12 positions match TRBD2. The read halts 3 residues ahead of the CDR3 end, with the missing end drawn from the germline J gene. The trim removed 3 bases at V and 4 bases at J, leaving 12 bases unmatched. This CDR3 is 18 amino acids long. The germline CDR1 and CDR2 sequences are SGHRS and YFSETQ.

Points on this clone: The read ends 3 residues shy of where the CDR3 ends; the end is completed using the germline J gene. The rearrangement joins TRBV13 to TRBJ1-1; D may be TRBD1 (6 bases). The ends were cut back, 3 bases at V and 0 bases at J, with 17 bases in the middle. The length of the CDR3 is 17 residues. The germline gives CDR1 PRHDT, CDR2 FYEKMQ (reference sequence). CDR3 DNA, as far as it was read: TGTGCCAGCAGCTTCCCACAGGGAATTGCCATGAACACTGAA. This codes for CASSFPQGIAMNTE. In full, the CDR3 reads CASSFPQGIAMNTEAFF. Full variable domain (remainder filled in from reference TRBV13 and TRBJ1-1): AAGVIQSPRHLIKEKRETATLKCYPIPRHDTVYWYQQGPGQDPQFLISFYEKMQSDKGSIPDRFSAQQFSDYHSELNMSSLELGDSALYFCASSFPQGIAMNTEAFFGQGTRLTVV.

In the case of this clone: The CDR3 is cut off 3 residues early in the read; its end comes from the germline J gene. V and J are TRBV6-2 or TRBV6-3 and TRBJ2-1, with 7 bases aligning to TRBD2. J lost 7 bases, V lost 2 bases, and 14 bases had no gene match. Germline CDR1 and CDR2: MNHEY and SVGEGT. The CDR3 is 17 residues long. CDR3 amino acids: CASSYASSGIVWNEQFF. The CDR3 bases that were read are TGTGCCAGCAGTTACGCTTCAAGCGGGATAGTTTGGAATGAG.

Concerning this clone itself: The read terminates 3 residues before the CDR3 end, so the remaining end is supplied by the germline J gene. V and J are TRBV5-5 and TRBJ1-2, with D possibly TRBD1 on 5 matching bases. The CDR3 contains 14 residues. Trimming removed 4 bases from V and 1 base from J, with 11 bases in between. Germline V lookup: CDR1 SGHKS, CDR2 YYEKEE (reference sequence). The sequenced part of the CDR3 DNA is TGTGCCAGCAGCCAGGGCGGGGTTAACTATGGC. This gives the protein CASSQGGVNYG. The entire CDR3 is CASSQGGVNYGYTF.

A word on this clone: The read ends 3 residues early relative to the CDR3; the germline J gene fills the gap. The V gene is TRBV30, the J gene TRBJ1-6; no reliable D call. There are 15 residues in the CDR3. V gave up 4 bases and J gave up 0 bases, with 10 bases separating them. The germline V gene has CDR1 GTSNPN and CDR2 SVGIG (reference sequence). The CDR3: CAWKQTSSYNSPLHF. The sequenced CDR3 bases are TGTGCCTGGAAACAGACTAGCTCCTATAATTCACCC.

On this clone itself: Read coverage stops 3 residues before the CDR3 terminus; the germline J gene supplies the remainder. The rearrangement links TRBV30 to TRBJ1-6, with D hard to call. The V end was cut by 0 bases, the J end by 9 bases, with 9 bases between. The CDR3 sequence is 13 residues long. Germline-derived CDR1 and CDR2 are GTSNPN and SVGIG (reference sequence). Here the CDR3 reads CAWSVRGISPLHF. The DNA read from the CDR3 is TGTGCCTGGAGTGTACGGGGAATTTCACCC.

The CDR3 DNA, read in part, is TGTGCCAGTAGTTTAACGGGACTAGCGGGCCCCCACACCGGGGAG. This encodes CASSLTGLAGPHTGE. The full CDR3 is CASSLTGLAGPHTGELFF. The chain joins TRBV19 to TRBJ2-2, with 12 bases aligning to TRBD2. The read gets to within 3 residues of the CDR3 end, and the germline J gene fills in the rest. The CDR3 sequence is 18 residues long. V shed 5 bases and J 3 bases; nucleotides not matched to a gene: 10. CDR1 and CDR2 from the germline V gene are LNHDA and SQIVND (reference sequence).

A remark on this clone: The CDR3 goes on 3 residues after the read ends, and that part is filled in from the germline J gene. The chain carries TRBV10-3 and TRBJ2-1; tentative D call: TRBD1 (5 bases). The CDR3 is made up of 14 amino acids. Germline values: CDR1 ENHRY, CDR2 SYGVKD. The ends were cut back, 7 bases at V and 6 bases at J, with 16 bases in the middle. CDR3 loop: CAINRVGESNEQFF. The sequenced part of the CDR3 DNA is TGTGCCATCAACCGAGTAGGGGAATCCAATGAG.

The CDR3 sequence is CASSSGGSQETQYF. The covered CDR3 bases are TGTGCCAGCAGTAGCGGGGGCTCCCAAGAGACC. The genes are TRBV2 and TRBJ2-5; the match to TRBD2 covers 8 bases. Sequencing ends 3 residues short of the CDR3 end; the germline J gene provides the rest. This CDR3 contains 14 residues. Trimming took 5 bases from V and 1 from J; bases not matched to a gene: 3. The V gene's germline CDR1 is SNHLY and CDR2 FYNNEI.